Following are 18 T cell receptor beta chains from one sample sequenced in a study of regulatory T cells in long-lasting Graves disease. Time point noted: newly diagnosed GD, antithyroid drugs for less than 3 months. Isolated PBMC RNA provided the starting material for the TCR library. In building TCR beta libraries, iRepertoire HTBI primers were used together with Arm-PCR of CDR3 regions. TCRdb redid the calling of the multiplex PCR reads with MiXCR, one entry per CDR3 protein. The sample contains about 400,000 distinct CDR3 sequences, around a sixth of which appear only once. The sample was peripheral blood mononuclear cells (PBMCs), taken at new diagnosis, from a patient treated with antithyroid drugs. The receptors here all came from a female donor with Graves disease.

This clonotype was seen repeatedly, ten times or more. The chain uses TRBV7-3 and TRBJ2-3; perhaps TRBD2 as D (5 bases). The V end was cut by 5 bases, the J end by 4 bases, with 13 bases between. The CDR3 runs to 14 residues. The V gene's germline CDR1 is SGHTA and CDR2 FQGTGA. CDR3 DNA: TGTGCCAGCAGCCCGGGGTTGGTTCCAGATACGCAGTATTTT. As protein: CASSPGLVPDTQYF.

This clonotype was picked up a small number of times. The gene calls are TRBV6-1 and TRBJ2-1, with 16 nucleotides matching TRBD2. Trimming removed 0 bases from V and 8 bases from J; junction bases left unmatched: 4. Germline loops: CDR1 MNHNS, CDR2 SASEGT. There are 17 residues in the CDR3. The DNA for the CDR3 is TGTGCCAGCAGTGAAGCGCGGGGGACTAGCGGGAGGGATGAGCAGTTCTTC. This encodes CASSEARGTSGRDEQFF.

The table lists this clonotype with many counts. The chain is built from TRBV20-1 and TRBJ2-4; TRBD2 aligns across 8 bases. The CDR3 extends over 16 amino acids. V was pared by 4 bases and J by 6 bases, with 14 bases of the junction left unmatched. The germline gives CDR1 DFQATT, CDR2 SNEGSKA (reference sequence). CDR3 amino acids: CSAKVPSGRYRNIQYF. In DNA form, the CDR3 reads TGCAGTGCTAAGGTCCCCAGCGGGAGATACAGAAACATTCAGTACTTC.

This clonotype has a count of ten or more. V gene TRBV18 combines with J gene TRBJ1-1; D might be TRBD1 (5 bases). The CDR3 loop spans 14 amino acids. Germline assignment: CDR1 KGHSH and CDR2 LQKENI. Trimming cost V 6 bases and J 0 bases, with 11 bases left between them. The chain's CDR3 is CASSPRGLNTEAFF. The CDR3 coding sequence is TGTGCCAGCTCCCCGCGGGGCTTGAACACTGAAGCTTTCTTT. Supplemented by reference TRBV18 and TRBJ1-1, the full variable domain reads NAGVMQNPRHLVRRRGQEARLRCSPMKGHSHVYWYRQLPEEGLKFMVYLQKENIIDESGMPKERFSAEFPKEGPSILRIQQVVRGDSAAYFCASSPRGLNTEAFFGQGTRLTVV.

This clonotype was detected only a few times. This chain links TRBV6-5 with TRBJ1-5, with D possibly being TRBD1 (5 bases). Trimming removed 3 bases at V and 5 bases at J, with 11 bases between. The V gene's germline CDR1 is MNHEY and CDR2 SVGAGI. The CDR3 spans 14 residues. CDR3 sequence reads: CASSYQAGDQPQHF. The CDR3 nucleotides read TGTGCCAGCAGTTATCAGGCGGGGGATCAGCCCCAGCATTTT.

This rearrangement joins TRBV12-3 or TRBV12-4 to TRBJ2-1; 9 bases map to TRBD1. The junction had 2 bases not matched to a gene; V was cut back by 6 bases and J by 2 bases. This CDR3 is 14 amino acids long. The CDR3 loop reads CASRDRGTYNEQFF. Here the CDR3 DNA reads TGTGCCAGCAGGGACAGGGGCACCTACAATGAGCAGTTCTTC.

This clonotype appeared many times. The gene calls are TRBV12-5 and TRBJ2-4; 12 bases fit TRBD1. The CDR3 extends over 21 amino acids. After removal of 1 base from V and 2 bases from J, the junction contained 15 bases not matched to a gene. Germline loops: CDR1 LGHNT, CDR2 FRNRAP. This chain's CDR3 is CASGLAVWGQGASRTKNIQYF. The CDR3 DNA reads TGTGCTAGTGGTTTGGCAGTGTGGGGACAGGGGGCGAGTCGAACCAAAAACATTCAGTACTTC. The full variable domain, its missing parts supplied by reference TRBV12-5 and TRBJ2-4, is DARVTQTPRHKVTEMGQEVTMRCQPILGHNTVFWYRQTMMQGLELLAYFRNRAPLDDSGMPKDRFSAEMPDATLATLKIQPSEPRDSAVYFCASGLAVWGQGASRTKNIQYFGAGTRLSVL.

This clonotype showed up just once. V usage is TRBV2 and J usage is TRBJ2-1, with D unresolved. CDR3 length: 12 residues. V lost 7 bases, J lost 6 bases, and 10 bases lay in between. CDR1 and CDR2 (germline): SNHLY, FYNNEI. The CDR3 protein is CASTMTGNEQFF. In nucleotides, the CDR3 is TGTGCCAGCACAATGACGGGCAATGAGCAGTTCTTC. Full variable domain (rest looked up from reference TRBV2 and TRBJ2-1): EPEVTQTPSHQVTQMGQEVILRCVPISNHLYFYWYRQILGQKVEFLVSFYNNEISEKSEIFDDQFSVERPDGSNFTLKIRSTKLEDSAMYFCASTMTGNEQFFGPGTRLTVL.

This clonotype was detected a few times. The gene calls are TRBV29-1 and TRBJ2-6, with D unresolved. The CDR3 runs 12 residues. V lost 3 bases and J 5 bases, leaving 5 bases between the germline ends. Per germline, CDR1 SQVTM and CDR2 ANQGSEA. CDR3 sequence reads: CSVEWRANVLTF. In DNA form, the CDR3 reads TGCAGCGTTGAGTGGAGGGCCAACGTCCTGACTTTC.

In its sample, this clonotype was seen a few times. The chain links TRBV20-1 to TRBJ2-3; D is unresolved. Germline CDR1 DFQATT, CDR2 SNEGSKA (reference sequence). Trimming cost V 1 base and J 2 bases, with 7 bases left between them. The CDR3 extends over 13 amino acids. The DNA of the CDR3 is TGCAGTGCTAGAGGGCGGCTCACAGATACGCAGTATTTT. Translation gives CSARGRLTDTQYF.

V and J are TRBV14 and TRBJ2-3, with TRBD2 matching 10 bases. The germline V gene has CDR1 SGHDN and CDR2 FVKESK. This CDR3 spans 17 amino acids. Trimming cost V 0 bases and J 5 bases; bases outside gene matches: 8. CDR3 in amino acids: CASSQDWLAGVGDTQYF. The CDR3 coding sequence is TGTGCCAGCAGCCAAGATTGGCTAGCGGGGGTTGGAGATACGCAGTATTTT.

The table lists this clonotype with many counts. The gene calls are TRBV2 and TRBJ2-7; weak D call: TRBD2 (6 bases). V gave up 7 bases and J gave up 3 bases, with 13 bases separating them. The CDR3 is 13 amino acids. The germline gives CDR1 SNHLY, CDR2 FYNNEI. CDR3 sequence: CASTRQGGYEQYF. In nucleotides, the CDR3 is TGTGCCAGCACACGCCAGGGAGGCTACGAGCAGTACTTC.

This chain joins TRBV5-1 and TRBJ2-6; unclear D gene. Germline V gives CDR1 SGHRS, CDR2 YFSETQ. Trimming shortened V by 0 bases and J by 0 bases, and 7 bases separated the two germline ends. The CDR3 runs 16 residues. The CDR3 nucleotides are TGCGCCAGCAGCTTGGACCCGAACTCTGGGGCCAACGTCCTGACTTTC. Translated: CASSLDPNSGANVLTF.

This clonotype was counted at least ten times. In DNA form, the CDR3 reads TGCGCCAGCAGCTGGGAAAGCGGTCCAACCCCGTGGGAGCAGTACTTC. Translated: CASSWESGPTPWEQYF. This sequence joins TRBV5-1 and TRBJ2-7, with D perhaps TRBD2 (5 bases). Germline V gene data show CDR1 as SGHRS and CDR2 as YFSETQ. The length of the CDR3 is 16 residues. V was shortened by 3 bases and J by 7 bases, with 23 bases between the two germline ends.

The chain recombines TRBV3-1 with TRBJ1-1, with D perhaps matching TRBD1 (5 bases). This CDR3 spans 14 amino acids. The V end lost 1 base, the J end lost 2 bases, and 8 bases lay between the germline ends. Germline CDR1 and CDR2: LGHDT and YNNKEL (reference sequence). The CDR3 sequence: CASSQARGNTEAFF. The DNA of the CDR3 is TGTGCCAGCAGCCAAGCTCGGGGCAACACTGAAGCTTTCTTT.

This clonotype has ten or more counts. The chain has TRBV27 and TRBJ2-7; D is undetermined. V lost 2 bases and J 7 bases, leaving 12 bases between the germline ends. Germline CDR1 MNHEY, CDR2 SMNVEV (reference sequence). The CDR3 length is 13 residues. DNA of the CDR3: TGTGCCAGCAGTTTACTCCCCAGATGGGAGCAGTACTTC. Encoded protein: CASSLLPRWEQYF.

This clonotype was seen repeatedly, ten times or more. The J gene is TRBJ1-1, the V gene TRBV12-3 or TRBV12-4; D call uncertain. The V end lost 3 bases, the J end lost 3 bases, and 14 bases lay between the germline ends. The CDR3 is 15 amino acids. This chain's CDR3 is CASSFGLREDTEAFF. CDR3 nucleotides: TGTGCCAGCAGTTTTGGGCTTCGGGAGGACACTGAAGCTTTCTTT.

V and J are TRBV12-3 or TRBV12-4 and TRBJ1-1; unclear D gene. This CDR3 is 12 amino acids long. Between the trimmed V and J ends, which lost 1 base and 8 bases, there was a span of 8 bases. The CDR3 DNA sequence: TGTGCCAGCAGTTTAGGGTACATAGAAGCTTTCTTT. Translating it yields CASSLGYIEAFF.